This entry features one TCR beta chain sequence. Its cognate antigen has yet to be identified. No quality values exist for individual bases; no much larger clone is one base distant. The data belong to a study of post-analysis software for immune sequencing data (dated by TCRdb to between 2014 and 2017). For the wider study: Recorded disease courses included relapsing-remitting, secondary progressive and progressive-relapsing multiple sclerosis, with some patients lacking subtype annotation. A subset of samples was prepared in parallel using single-end sample barcoding, then pooled and co-amplified after Illumina adapter ligation. The patient repertoires were set against under 13 previously published healthy control repertoires from donors whose ages ranged from about 6 to 26 years. On the study overall, not on this receptor specifically: Significantly higher frequencies in patients than in controls were found for about 5 TRBV segments, including TRBV5-6, TRBV5-1 and TRBV20-1. Multiple sclerosis patients had significantly lower normalized Chao1 diversity than controls, a result that suggests substantial peripheral T-cell clonal expansion. Direct clustering with F measure revealed strong co-clustering of samples prepared in the same batch, which led to a batch-effect correction. The control group was slightly older than the multiple sclerosis patient group.

To demonstrate the VDJtools post-analysis software, the study profiled TCR beta repertoires from the peripheral blood of about 13 young patients with multiple sclerosis. The multiple sclerosis patients were children and adolescents ranging in age from about 6 to 17 years. V lost 1 base and J lost 0 bases; the stretch between them is 11 bases long. The CDR3 sequence holds 16 residues, the cysteine and phenylalanine included. Solely the CDR3 DNA is kept, with 48 bases framed from the first base. Receptor amplification or capture employed PCR. TCRdb names Illumina HiSeq 2500 as the instrument used. Unique molecular identifiers were incorporated into TCR beta cDNA libraries to reduce PCR and sequencing biases. About 500,000 cDNA molecules were obtained for every 1 to 10 million input T cells, so each molecule roughly corresponded to one T cell. The patient libraries were prepared and sequenced using the same protocol as the earlier healthy control dataset. Within a given batch, samples were prepared together, multiplexed and sequenced on the same HiSeq lane. On the study's bioinformatics: MIGEC was used to process the raw barcoded reads, and molecular identifier groups with only a single read were discarded before consensus assembly and CDR3 extraction. Clonotype tables were post-analysed with VDJtools, and diversity was normalized by down-sampling all datasets to the smallest sample size. Repertoire overlap clustering matched CDR3 amino acid but not nucleotide sequences to correct batch-related cross-sample contamination. Through fastp at Q25 and MiXCR, TCRdb rebuilt clones from the public reads, retaining in-frame beta chains. Identical CDR3 proteins give one entry, which carries the most common genes and DNA. The V and J calls here are based on TCRdb, not the publication. The sample table records 430,000 or so distinct CDR3 sequences; more than 30% of these occur just once. Less than 10% of the sample is in the top ten clones.

The chain was built from TRBV12-3 or TRBV12-4 and TRBJ2-3; the D gene lacks a confident call. The sequenced sample consisted of blood. This clonotype was obtained from a girl aged 2-10 years with multiple sclerosis. CDR3 sequence: CASSLVQTTSTDTQYF. Read as DNA, the sequence is TGTGCCAGCAGTTTAGTGCAGACCACTAGCACAGATACGCAGTATTTT.